This is a list of T cell receptor beta chains from one sample in a study of identical twins. TCRdb called the 5' RACE reads again in MiXCR, with one record for every CDR3 protein. The table shows under 900,000 distinct CDR3 sequences, with 18% occurring only once. These same data were also listed under a study on T cells expressing NK-cell markers.

Specimen: PBMCs. The receptors stem from a woman aged 18-30 years in good health. The CDR3 runs from the conserved cysteine through the conserved F or W. The order of the fields is J gene, V gene, D gene, clone size, CDR3 protein, CDR3 DNA. The D gene is left open where the match is weak. Not every row has a clone size; where given, it reads once, few, many or a size class.

TRBJ2-7 | TRBV5-6 | - | - | CASSRVSYEQYF | TGTGCCAGCAGCCGGGTTTCCTACGAGCAGTACTTC
TRBJ2-7 | TRBV29-1 | - | - | CSVDGGPYEQYF | TGCAGCGTTGACGGGGGTCCGTACGAGCAGTACTTC
TRBJ2-5 | TRBV5-1 | TRBD1 | few | CASSFEWGTGGQETQYF | TGCGCCAGCAGCTTTGAGTGGGGGACAGGGGGCCAAGAGACCCAGTACTTC
TRBJ2-1 | TRBV10-3 | TRBD2 | few | CATKKHGTTDNEQFF | TGTGCCACTAAGAAACACGGGACTACCGACAATGAGCAGTTCTTC
TRBJ2-1 | TRBV20-1 | - | - | CSASRGSWSYNEQFF | TGCAGTGCTAGCCGGGGTTCGTGGTCCTACAATGAGCAGTTCTTC
TRBJ2-1 | TRBV18 | - | many | CASSRRDWSYNEQFF | TGTGCCAGCTCCCGGAGAGATTGGTCCTACAATGAGCAGTTCTTC
TRBJ2-3 | TRBV12-3/TRBV12-4 | - | - | CASKLRTDTQYF | TGTGCCAGCAAACTTCGCACAGATACGCAGTATTTT
TRBJ2-6 | TRBV3-1 | - | once | CASSQDGGPTRGRANVLTF | TGTGCCAGCAGCCAAGATGGGGGTCCTACCAGGGGCCGGGCCAACGTCCTGACTTTC
TRBJ1-1 | TRBV20-1 | - | few | CSASLWRTEAFF | TGCAGTGCTAGTCTCTGGCGGACTGAAGCTTTCTTT
TRBJ2-7 | TRBV25-1 | TRBD1 | - | CASRKTGLSYEQYF | TGTGCCAGCAGGAAGACAGGGCTCTCCTACGAGCAGTACTTC
TRBJ2-6 | TRBV6-1 | - | few | CASRPTGFGGANVLTF | TGTGCCAGCAGACCCACGGGGTTTGGAGGGGCCAACGTCCTGACTTTC
TRBJ2-7 | TRBV7-2 | TRBD1 | - | CASSKAGTGGHEQYF | TGTGCCAGCAGCAAGGCCGGGACAGGGGGGCACGAGCAGTACTTC
TRBJ1-2 | TRBV6-1 | - | many | CASSEVRSYGYTF | TGTGCCAGCAGCGAGGTCAGGTCCTATGGCTACACCTTC
TRBJ2-1 | TRBV30 | - | few | CAWSGEAYYNEQFF | TGTGCCTGGAGTGGGGAGGCTTACTACAATGAGCAGTTCTTC
TRBJ2-7 | TRBV7-9 | TRBD2 | - | CASTRTSYEQYF | TGTGCCAGCACGCGGACTAGCTACGAGCAGTACTTC
TRBJ2-2 | TRBV10-2 | - | few | CASSGPGWNTGELFF | TGCGCCAGCAGTGGGCCAGGGTGGAACACCGGGGAGCTGTTTTTT
TRBJ2-5 | TRBV12-3/TRBV12-4 | - | - | CASSFGGGRGEETQYF | TGTGCCAGCAGTTTTGGGGGCGGGAGAGGTGAAGAGACCCAGTACTTC
TRBJ2-7 | TRBV7-2 | - | - | CASSLRTGTKSYEQYF | TGTGCCAGCAGCTTACGAACCGGGACAAAAAGCTACGAGCAGTACTTC
TRBJ2-1 | TRBV20-1 | TRBD2 | - | CSAPPSGSGVRREQFF | TGCAGTGCTCCCCCTTCGGGAAGCGGGGTAAGACGTGAGCAGTTCTTC
TRBJ2-3 | TRBV20-1 | - | few | CSAWRQTSTDTQYF | TGCAGTGCGTGGCGCCAAACTAGCACAGATACGCAGTATTTT
TRBJ2-1 | TRBV29-1 | TRBD2 | few | CSTGTSGGPYKQFF | TGCAGCACCGGGACTAGCGGGGGCCCCTACAAGCAGTTCTTC
TRBJ2-2 | TRBV6-1 | TRBD1 | few | CASWDREGTGELFF | TGTGCCAGCTGGGACAGGGAAGGTACCGGGGAGCTGTTTTTT
TRBJ1-5 | TRBV6-5 | - | - | CASSYPGTGNQPQHF | TGTGCCAGCAGTTACCCTGGGACCGGCAATCAGCCCCAGCATTTT
TRBJ2-1 | TRBV9 | TRBD2 | few | CASSAREYNEQFF | TGTGCCAGCAGCGCGCGGGAGTACAATGAGCAGTTCTTC
TRBJ2-5 | TRBV25-1 | - | few | CASTTRTEETQYF | TGTGCCAGCACCACCAGGACAGAAGAGACCCAGTACTTC
TRBJ1-5 | TRBV18 | - | few | CASSPSAAQPQHF | TGTGCCAGCTCACCATCAGCAGCCCAGCCCCAGCATTTT
TRBJ2-1 | TRBV2 | - | many | CASRENNEQFF | TGTGCCAGCAGGGAGAACAATGAGCAGTTCTTC
TRBJ2-1 | TRBV21-1 | - | few | CASSKGKCLNEQFF | TGTGCCAGCAGCAAAGGAAAATGTCTAAATGAGCAGTTCTTC
TRBJ2-7 | TRBV15 | TRBD2 | - | CATSRRLAGRYEQYF | TGTGCCACCAGCAGGCGACTAGCGGGGCGCTACGAGCAGTACTTC
TRBJ2-3 | TRBV7-2 | TRBD2 | few | CASSLLAGGLGDTQYF | TGTGCCAGCAGCCTTCTAGCGGGAGGGCTGGGAGATACGCAGTATTTT
TRBJ2-4 | TRBV20-1 | - | - | CSAPLGQNIQYF | TGCAGTGCGCCGTTAGGGCAAAACATTCAGTACTTC
TRBJ2-1 | TRBV25-1 | - | few | CASTHTASSYNEQFF | TGTGCCAGCACCCACACCGCGAGCTCCTACAATGAGCAGTTCTTC
TRBJ2-1 | TRBV30 | TRBD2 | - | CAYKRESDEQFF | TGTGCCTATAAGCGGGAGAGCGATGAGCAGTTCTTC
TRBJ2-7 | TRBV6-5 | - | few | CASSYSPFDEQYF | TGTGCCAGCAGTTACTCCCCCTTCGACGAGCAGTACTTC
TRBJ2-7 | TRBV7-9 | - | many | CASSFEGYEQYF | TGTGCCAGCAGCTTTGAGGGCTACGAGCAGTACTTC
TRBJ2-2 | TRBV11-1 | TRBD2 | few | CASSHRLAGAPENTGELFF | TGTGCCAGCAGCCATCGACTAGCGGGGGCCCCAGAGAACACCGGGGAGCTGTTTTTT
TRBJ2-7 | TRBV9 | - | - | CASSPAAKSDYEQYF | TGTGCCAGCAGCCCCGCCGCGAAGTCCGACTACGAGCAGTACTTC
TRBJ2-1 | TRBV2 | - | few | CASSVRGLYNEQFF | TGTGCCAGCAGTGTCCGGGGGCTGTACAATGAGCAGTTCTTC
TRBJ2-7 | TRBV7-8 | - | few | CASSLARARPLISYEQYF | TGTGCCAGCAGCTTAGCGAGGGCGAGACCCCTTATCTCCTACGAGCAGTACTTC
TRBJ2-5 | TRBV9 | TRBD1 | - | CASSSRGRLGQETQYF | TGTGCCAGCAGCTCCAGGGGGCGCTTGGGCCAAGAGACCCAGTACTTC
TRBJ2-6 | TRBV7-2 | - | - | CASSWTSSGANVLTF | TGTGCCAGCAGTTGGACAAGCTCTGGGGCCAACGTCCTGACTTTC
TRBJ2-1 | TRBV5-1 | TRBD2 | - | CASSLGTSGSEQFF | TGCGCCAGCAGCCTTGGGACTAGCGGGAGTGAGCAGTTCTTC
TRBJ2-5 | TRBV6-1 | TRBD2 | - | CASTSLAGGPAETQYF | TGTGCCAGCACCTCACTAGCGGGAGGGCCCGCGGAGACCCAGTACTTC
TRBJ2-3 | TRBV20-1 | - | many | CSARGPDTQYF | TGCAGTGCTAGGGGTCCCGATACGCAGTATTTT
TRBJ1-5 | TRBV7-2 | - | few | CASSLTGNTNQPQHF | TGTGCCAGCAGCTTAACAGGAAATACTAATCAGCCCCAGCATTTT
TRBJ2-1 | TRBV5-6 | - | - | CASGPGPTGTYNEQFF | TGTGCCAGCGGCCCCGGGCCGACGGGAACCTACAATGAGCAGTTCTTC
TRBJ2-7 | TRBV4-2 | - | - | CASSSESSYEQYF | TGTGCCAGCAGCTCTGAAAGCTCCTACGAGCAGTACTTC
TRBJ2-3 | TRBV29-1 | TRBD2 | - | CSKLSGSADTQYF | TGCAGCAAACTTAGCGGGAGTGCAGATACGCAGTATTTT
TRBJ1-4 | TRBV28 | - | - | CASSFLGTWEKLFF | TGTGCCAGCAGTTTTCTGGGCACCTGGGAAAAACTGTTTTTT
TRBJ2-7 | TRBV4-3 | - | few | CASSQVRGGNYEQYF | TGCGCCAGCAGCCAGGTCCGTGGGGGAAACTACGAGCAGTACTTC
TRBJ2-3 | TRBV7-8 | TRBD2 | - | CTSSLSGGLAVVTDTQYF | TGTACCAGCAGCTTAAGCGGGGGGCTAGCGGTAGTCACAGATACGCAGTATTTT
TRBJ2-1 | TRBV12-3/TRBV12-4 | - | few | CASSLGERSSYNEQFF | TGTGCCAGCAGTTTAGGCGAGCGAAGCTCCTACAATGAGCAGTTCTTC
TRBJ1-2 | TRBV5-6 | - | few | CASSSEPGGYTF | TGTGCCAGCAGCAGCGAACCGGGCGGCTACACCTTC
TRBJ2-1 | TRBV12-3/TRBV12-4 | - | few | CASSFGGGGDNEQFF | TGTGCCAGCTCCTTTGGGGGGGGCGGTGACAATGAGCAGTTCTTC